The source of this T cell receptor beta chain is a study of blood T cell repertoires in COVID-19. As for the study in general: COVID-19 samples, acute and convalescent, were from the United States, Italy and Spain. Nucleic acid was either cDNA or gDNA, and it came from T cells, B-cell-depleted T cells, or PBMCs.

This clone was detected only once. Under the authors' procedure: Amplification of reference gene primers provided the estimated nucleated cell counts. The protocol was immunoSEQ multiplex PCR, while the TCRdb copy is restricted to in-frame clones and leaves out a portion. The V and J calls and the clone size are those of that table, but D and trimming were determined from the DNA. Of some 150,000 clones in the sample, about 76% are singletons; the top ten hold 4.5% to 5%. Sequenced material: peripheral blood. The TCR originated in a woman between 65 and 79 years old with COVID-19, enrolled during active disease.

The CDR3 bases are TGTGCCAGCAGCCAACAGGGTACCGAAGCTGGAGGCTACACCTTC. Protein sequence: CASSQQGTEAGGYTF. The rearrangement links TRBV3-1 (or the pseudogene TRBV3-2) to TRBJ1-2; D might be TRBD1 (5 bases). There are 15 residues in the CDR3. The V and J ends lost 2 bases and 8 bases respectively, with 18 bases between them. Germline-derived CDR1 and CDR2 are LGHDT and YNNKEL (reference sequence).